These 25 T cell receptor beta chains were all obtained from the same sample, sequenced in a study of cytomegalovirus exposure and HLA in healthy donors. The PCR had 60 Vbeta and 13 Jbeta primers. Measured with immunoSEQ multiplex PCR; TCRdb has only the in-frame clones, and not every one. The sample lists 250,000 to 350,000 clones, roughly 88% seen once, with less than 4% in the top ten. Sequencing was carried out using PBMCs. The receptors here all came from a middle-aged man in good health and CMV-seropositive.

The rearrangement links TRBV6-5 to TRBJ1-5, with a tentative D call TRBD1 (6 bases). Trimming removed 6 bases from V and 6 bases from J, with 18 bases in between. Germline CDR1 and CDR2: MNHEY and SVGAGI. This CDR3 comprises 15 residues. Written as DNA, the CDR3 is TGTGCCAGCAGCCGGGGGGGCAGGGCGGGTCAGCCCCAGCATTTT. It yields the protein CASSRGGRAGQPQHF.

The chain carries TRBV19 and TRBJ1-2; maybe TRBD1 (5 bases). Between the trimmed V and J ends, which lost 5 bases and 5 bases, there was a span of 9 bases. From germline, CDR1 is LNHDA and CDR2 SQIVND (reference sequence). The CDR3 runs to 12 residues. This chain's CDR3 is CASSGQGYGYTF. The CDR3 DNA is TGTGCCAGTAGTGGGCAGGGATATGGCTACACCTTC.

The chain is built from TRBV4-3 and TRBJ2-1, with TRBD2 matching over 8 bases. Per the germline V gene, CDR1 is LGHNA and CDR2 is YSLEER. The J segment lost 5 bases and the V segment lost 3 bases, leaving 6 bases of the junction unmatched. There are 15 residues in the CDR3. The CDR3, as DNA: TGCGCCAGCAGCCATAGACTAGCGACCGACAATGAGCAGTTCTTC. It yields the protein CASSHRLATDNEQFF.

The chain links TRBV18 to TRBJ1-6; perhaps TRBD1 as D (5 bases). V lost 1 base to trimming and J lost 10 bases, with 11 bases between them. Germline V gives CDR1 KGHSH, CDR2 LQKENI. There are 14 residues in the CDR3. This chain's CDR3 is CASSPRREGSPLHF. In DNA form, the CDR3 reads TGTGCCAGCTCACCACGCAGGGAGGGGTCACCCCTCCACTTT.

The chain recombines TRBV11-3 with TRBJ2-2; tentatively, D is TRBD1 (6 bases). In germline, CDR1 is SGHNT, CDR2 YENEEA. Trimming cost V 4 bases and J 1 base, with 10 bases left between them. This CDR3 has 15 amino acids. The CDR3 protein is CASSWARGNTGELFF. Here the CDR3 DNA reads TGTGCCAGCAGCTGGGCCAGGGGGAACACCGGGGAGCTGTTTTTT. Using reference TRBV11-3 and TRBJ2-2 for the parts outside the CDR3, the full variable domain is EAGVVQSPRYKIIEKKQPVAFWCNPISGHNTLYWYLQNLGQGPELLIRYENEEAVDDSQLPKDRFSAERLKGVDSTLKIQPAELGDSAVYLCASSWARGNTGELFFGEGSRLTVL.

The chain joins TRBV9 to TRBJ2-2; a weak D match, TRBD1 (6 bases). CDR1 is SGDLS and CDR2 is YYNGEE in the germline V gene. V lost 1 base and J 3 bases, leaving 10 bases between the germline ends. This CDR3 comprises 15 residues. CDR3 sequence reads: CASSVLGADTGELFF. CDR3 coding DNA: TGTGCCAGCAGCGTATTGGGGGCGGACACCGGGGAGCTGTTTTTT.

The chain recombines TRBV11-3 with TRBJ2-7; 9 positions match TRBD1. V lost 0 bases to trimming and J lost 3 bases; unmatched junction nucleotides: 3. The CDR3 is 15 residues long. CDR1 and CDR2 (germline): SGHNT, YENEEA. The CDR3 DNA follows: TGTGCCAGCAGCTTAGAGACAGGGGGTTTCTACGAGCAGTACTTC. Its protein is CASSLETGGFYEQYF.

The CDR3 spells CASSKPSGRGNEQFF. The CDR3 DNA is TGTGCCAGTAGTAAACCTAGCGGGAGGGGGAATGAGCAGTTCTTC. The V and J genes are TRBV19 and TRBJ2-1, with TRBD2 matching 12 bases. The germline CDR1 and CDR2 sequences are LNHDA and SQIVND (reference sequence). CDR3 size: 15 residues. V shed 4 bases and J 7 bases; nucleotides not matched to a gene: 5.

V and J are TRBV4-2 and TRBJ2-1, with 11 bases aligning to TRBD2. The ends lost 3 bases at V and 4 bases at J; junction bases unmatched: 5. Germline V lookup: CDR1 LGHNA, CDR2 YNFKEQ. The CDR3 contains 16 residues. The CDR3 is CASSQPGLADYNEQFF. The DNA of the CDR3 is TGTGCCAGCAGCCAGCCGGGACTAGCGGATTACAATGAGCAGTTCTTC.

The CDR3 reads CASSLTGLYEQYF. The CDR3 DNA reads as TGTGCCAGCTCATTGACAGGGTTGTACGAGCAGTACTTC. V is TRBV25-1 and J is TRBJ2-7, with 7 bases identical to TRBD1. Trimming removed 8 bases from V and 4 bases from J; junction bases left unmatched: 8. Per germline, CDR1 MGHDK and CDR2 SYGVNS. The CDR3 loop spans 13 amino acids.

The chain recombines TRBV30 with TRBJ2-2; 11 positions match TRBD2. Germline V gene data show CDR1 as GTSNPN and CDR2 as SVGIG (reference sequence). CDR3 length equals 15 residues. The J segment lost 6 bases and the V segment lost 8 bases, leaving 11 bases of the junction unmatched. The CDR3 reads CAGTSGAKGAGELFF. The CDR3 DNA is TGTGCCGGGACTAGCGGAGCAAAAGGGGCCGGGGAGCTGTTTTTT.

V and J are TRBV25-1 and TRBJ2-4, with 10 bases identical to TRBD1. The CDR3 sequence is 15 residues long. Trimming at V came to 5 bases and at J to 8 bases, leaving 9 bases not matched to a gene. Per germline, CDR1 MGHDK and CDR2 SYGVNS. The CDR3 loop is CASSHTPDRGDIQYF. CDR3 in DNA: TGTGCCAGCAGTCATACCCCGGACAGGGGGGACATTCAGTACTTC.

The chain has TRBV2 and TRBJ2-3, with 7 bases matching TRBD1. The germline CDR1 and CDR2 sequences are SNHLY and FYNNEI. CDR3 size: 15 residues. The V and J ends lost 4 bases and 0 bases, in that order; junction bases with no gene match: 4. CDR3 coding DNA: TGTGCCAGCAGTGCCGGACAGGTCAGCACAGATACGCAGTATTTT. Its protein product is CASSAGQVSTDTQYF.

As concerns this clone: This sample also contains other DNA sequences that code for the same CDR3. V gene TRBV6-5 combines with J gene TRBJ2-1, with a tentative D call TRBD1 (5 bases). V lost 6 bases and J lost 5, with 5 bases in between. In germline, CDR1 is MNHEY, CDR2 SVGAGI. CDR3 length: 11 amino acids. The CDR3 DNA reads TGTGCCAGCAGCAGGGACAATGAGCAGTTCTTC. Encoded protein: CASSRDNEQFF.

The rearrangement links TRBV28 to TRBJ2-7, with D perhaps TRBD2 (6 bases). Trimming removed 11 bases from V and 4 bases from J, with 18 bases in between. The CDR3 is made up of 13 amino acids. From germline, CDR1 is MDHEN and CDR2 SYDVKM. CDR3 nucleotides: TGTGCCGTGAGGGACTCCCGCGCTTACGAGCAGTACTTC. Its protein is CAVRDSRAYEQYF.

The chain has TRBV6-6 and TRBJ1-2; tentatively, D is TRBD1 (5 bases). The CDR3 is made up of 14 amino acids. Germline loops: CDR1 MNHNY, CDR2 SVGAGI (reference sequence). V lost 0 bases and J lost 6, with 11 bases in between. The CDR3 loop is CASSYSDKGDGYTF. The CDR3, as DNA: TGTGCCAGCAGTTACTCGGACAAAGGGGATGGCTACACCTTC.

This chain joins TRBV28 and TRBJ2-7, with 9 bases matching TRBD2. CDR3 length: 14 amino acids. Losses at the gene ends were 3 bases for V and 7 bases for J; bases not matched to a gene: 7. Germline-derived CDR1 and CDR2 are MDHEN and SYDVKM. The CDR3 loop reads CASSFAGGTGEQYF. The CDR3 DNA reads TGTGCCAGCAGTTTCGCGGGAGGGACGGGGGAGCAGTACTTC.

This clone was recorded a few times. This chain connects TRBV4-3 to TRBJ1-4; TRBD1 is a possible D gene (5 bases). Trimming stripped 1 base from V and 4 bases from J, with 7 bases between. The CDR3 is 14 amino acids. CDR1 LGHNA and CDR2 YSLEER come from the germline V gene. CDR3 bases: TGCGCCAGCAGCCAAGGACAGCTTAATGAAAAACTGTTTTTT. Translating gives CASSQGQLNEKLFF.

The chain recombines TRBV28 with TRBJ2-1; 10 bases are a match to TRBD1. The germline V gene encodes CDR1 MDHEN and CDR2 SYDVKM. This CDR3 region has 13 residues. Trimming at V came to 7 bases and at J to 4 bases, leaving 1 base not matched to a gene. This chain's CDR3 is CASKDRGYNEQFF. The DNA for the CDR3 is TGTGCCAGCAAGGACAGGGGGTACAATGAGCAGTTCTTC.

The rearrangement uses TRBV27 and TRBJ2-1, with 7 bases fitting TRBD1. There are 16 residues in the CDR3. Germline assignment: CDR1 MNHEY and CDR2 SMNVEV (reference sequence). V was pared by 6 bases and J by 0 bases, with 8 bases of the junction left unmatched. The CDR3 loop is CASSWGPGGSYNEQFF. The CDR3 bases are TGTGCCAGCAGCTGGGGCCCAGGGGGCTCCTACAATGAGCAGTTCTTC.

V is TRBV28 and J is TRBJ2-1; 7 nucleotides align to TRBD2. Unmatched junction bases numbered 10, after V lost 6 bases and J lost 8 bases. Germline V gene data show CDR1 as MDHEN and CDR2 as SYDVKM. The CDR3 totals 14 residues. DNA for the CDR3: TGTGCCAGCAGCCCAAGGACTAGTTTTGATGAGCAGTTCTTC. As protein: CASSPRTSFDEQFF.

The V and J genes are TRBV28 and TRBJ2-7, with 7 positions matching TRBD1. The V and J ends lost 3 bases and 5 bases, in that order; junction bases with no gene match: 7. Germline V gene lookup returns CDR1 MDHEN and CDR2 SYDVKM. The CDR3 has 14 residues. CDR3 nucleotides: TGTGCCAGCAGTTTGAGCTTAGGGGGCGACGAGCAGTACTTC. Its protein is CASSLSLGGDEQYF.

This chain joins TRBV5-1 and TRBJ2-2, with a possible D match to TRBD1 (5 bases). Germline V gene lookup returns CDR1 SGHRS and CDR2 YFSETQ. The V and J ends lost 3 bases and 1 base respectively, with 7 bases between them. This CDR3 has 14 residues. In DNA, the CDR3 is TGCGCCAGCAGCTCGACAGAGAACACCGGGGAGCTGTTTTTT. Translation gives CASSSTENTGELFF.

V is TRBV28 and J is TRBJ2-1; the match to TRBD1 covers 8 bases. Germline V gives CDR1 MDHEN, CDR2 SYDVKM. V was clipped by 6 bases and J by 7 bases; unmatched bases: 11. This CDR3 contains 15 residues. The CDR3 DNA reads TGTGCCAGCAGCACGCAGGGGGCGCAACGAAATGAGCAGTTCTTC. Protein sequence: CASSTQGAQRNEQFF.

This clone was recorded only once. The chain uses TRBV5-4 and TRBJ1-2; 8 bases are a match to TRBD1. V was clipped by 4 bases and J by 6 bases; unmatched bases: 11. The CDR3 extends over 15 amino acids. The germline V gene encodes CDR1 SGHNT and CDR2 YYREEE (reference sequence). CDR3 bases: TGTGCCAGCAGCATCCCGACAGGGGATAGGAATGGCTACACCTTC. Translating it yields CASSIPTGDRNGYTF.